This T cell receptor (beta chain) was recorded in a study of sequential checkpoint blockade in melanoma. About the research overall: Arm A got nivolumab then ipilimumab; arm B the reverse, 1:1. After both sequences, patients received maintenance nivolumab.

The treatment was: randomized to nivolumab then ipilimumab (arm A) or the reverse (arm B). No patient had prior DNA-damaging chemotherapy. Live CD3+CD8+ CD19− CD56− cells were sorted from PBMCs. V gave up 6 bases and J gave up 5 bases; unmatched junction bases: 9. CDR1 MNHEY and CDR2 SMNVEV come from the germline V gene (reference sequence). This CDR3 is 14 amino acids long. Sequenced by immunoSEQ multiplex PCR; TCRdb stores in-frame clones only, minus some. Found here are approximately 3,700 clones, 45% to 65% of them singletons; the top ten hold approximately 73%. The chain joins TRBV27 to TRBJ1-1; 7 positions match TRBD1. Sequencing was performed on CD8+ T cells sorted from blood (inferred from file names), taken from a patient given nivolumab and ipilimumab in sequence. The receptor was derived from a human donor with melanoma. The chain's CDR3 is CASRQQGINTEAFF. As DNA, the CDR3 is TGTGCCAGCAGGCAACAGGGGATTAATACTGAAGCTTTCTTT.